This T cell receptor beta chain was identified in a study of blood T cell repertoires in COVID-19. Study summary: Acute and convalescent COVID-19 samples came from the United States, Italy and Spain. PBMCs, B-cell-depleted T cells, or T cells provided the cDNA or gDNA that made up the material.

Original data processing: Estimates of nucleated cell counts were drawn from the amplification of reference gene primers. TCRdb keeps only in-frame clones here, not all; method: immunoSEQ multiplex PCR. The V and J calls and the clone size are those of that table, but D and trimming were determined from the DNA. The sample has about 44,000 clones, around 75% seen once. This clonotype was sampled from a man aged 80 or over with acute or convalescent COVID-19. The sequenced sample consisted of peripheral blood.

The CDR3 protein is CAISDLGQPSNTGELFF. CDR3 DNA: TGTGCCATCAGTGACTTGGGACAGCCGTCGAACACCGGGGAGCTGTTTTTT. The V gene is TRBV10-3, the J gene TRBJ2-2, with 7 positions matching TRBD1. This CDR3 has 17 amino acids. V was clipped by 3 bases and J by 0 bases; unmatched bases: 7. CDR1 ENHRY and CDR2 SYGVKD come from the germline V gene.